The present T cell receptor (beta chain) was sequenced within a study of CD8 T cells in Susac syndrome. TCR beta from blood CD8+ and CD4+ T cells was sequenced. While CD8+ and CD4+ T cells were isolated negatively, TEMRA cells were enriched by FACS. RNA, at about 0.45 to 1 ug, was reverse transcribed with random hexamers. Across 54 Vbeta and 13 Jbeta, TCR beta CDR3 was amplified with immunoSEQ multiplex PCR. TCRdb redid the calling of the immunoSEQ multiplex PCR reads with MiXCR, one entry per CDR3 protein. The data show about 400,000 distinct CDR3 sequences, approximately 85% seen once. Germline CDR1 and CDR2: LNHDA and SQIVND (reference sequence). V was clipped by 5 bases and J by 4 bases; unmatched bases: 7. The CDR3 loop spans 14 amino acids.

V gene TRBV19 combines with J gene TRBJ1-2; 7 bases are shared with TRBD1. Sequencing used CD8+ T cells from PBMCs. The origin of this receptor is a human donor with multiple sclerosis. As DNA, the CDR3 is TGTGCCAGTAGTCCTGGACAGGTCGTCTATGGCTACACCTTC. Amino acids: CASSPGQVVYGYTF.